This entry concerns a single TCR beta chain. The data were obtained in a study of T cell clones after liver transplantation. About the study: TCRbeta sequencing after a pre-transplant mixed lymphocyte reaction identified graft-donor-reactive clones, later tracked in post-transplant blood. Blood was drawn pre-transplant, before withdrawal, and after full or failed withdrawal.

Produced via immunoSEQ multiplex PCR; TCRdb's table is partial and in-frame only. This sample yields roughly 53,000 clones, of which over 60% are seen a single time; around 9.7% belongs to the top ten. The CDR3 sequence is 14 residues long. Deletions cut 2 bases from V and 2 bases from J, with 9 bases between. Germline CDR1 reads MDHEN; CDR2 reads SYDVKM. J is TRBJ2-5 and V is TRBV28, with D maybe TRBD1 (6 bases). This TCR derives from a human patient who received a liver transplant. Some of these T cells may belong to the graft donor. The source material was CD4+ T cells from blood, sampled at the 22-month timepoint. CDR3 DNA: TGTGCCAGCAGTTTACGCAGGGGACAAGAGACCCAGTACTTC. Translated, it gives CASSLRRGQETQYF.